Reported below is one T cell receptor beta chain. This specimen comes from a study of cytomegalovirus exposure and HLA in healthy donors. The primer mix had 60 Vbeta and 13 Jbeta primers. TCRdb keeps only in-frame clones here, not all; method: immunoSEQ multiplex PCR. The repertoire holds about 61,000 clones, more than 80% seen once, with roughly 1.6% in the top ten. Trimming cost V 3 bases and J 4 bases, with 17 bases left between them. This CDR3 comprises 15 residues. Germline V gene data show CDR1 as SGHNT and CDR2 as YYREEE (reference sequence). This TCR was recovered from a man aged 25 to 40 in good health and CMV-seropositive. The material sequenced was PBMCs. The chain recombines TRBV5-4 with TRBJ2-7; a possible D gene is TRBD1 (5 bases). The CDR3 sequence is CASSSRATSVYEQYF. In nucleotides, the CDR3 is TGTGCCAGCAGCTCCAGGGCTACAAGCGTTTACGAGCAGTACTTC.